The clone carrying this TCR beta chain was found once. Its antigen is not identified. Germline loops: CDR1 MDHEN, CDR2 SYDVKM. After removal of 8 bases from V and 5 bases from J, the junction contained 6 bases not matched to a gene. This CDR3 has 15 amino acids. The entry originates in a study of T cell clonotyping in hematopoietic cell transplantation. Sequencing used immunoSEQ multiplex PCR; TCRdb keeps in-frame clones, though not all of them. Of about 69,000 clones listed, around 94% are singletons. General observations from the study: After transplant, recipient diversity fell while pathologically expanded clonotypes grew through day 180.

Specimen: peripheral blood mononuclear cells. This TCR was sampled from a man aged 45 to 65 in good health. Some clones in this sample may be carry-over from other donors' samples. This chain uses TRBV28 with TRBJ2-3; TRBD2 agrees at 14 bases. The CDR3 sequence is CASGTSGGRVDTQYF. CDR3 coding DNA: TGTGCCAGCGGGACTAGCGGGGGCCGGGTAGATACGCAGTATTTT.